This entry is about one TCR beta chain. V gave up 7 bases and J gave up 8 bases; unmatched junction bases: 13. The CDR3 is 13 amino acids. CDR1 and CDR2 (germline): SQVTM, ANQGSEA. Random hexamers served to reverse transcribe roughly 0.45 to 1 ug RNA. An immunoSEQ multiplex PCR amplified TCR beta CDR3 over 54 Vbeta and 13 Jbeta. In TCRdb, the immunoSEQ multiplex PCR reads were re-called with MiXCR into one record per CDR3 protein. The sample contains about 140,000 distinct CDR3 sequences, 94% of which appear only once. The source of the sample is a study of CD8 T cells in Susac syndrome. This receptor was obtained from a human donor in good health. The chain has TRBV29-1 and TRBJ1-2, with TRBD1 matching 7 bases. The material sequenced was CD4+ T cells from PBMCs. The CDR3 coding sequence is TGCAGCGCAAACCCCGACAGGGCCAGAGGCTACACCTTC. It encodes CSANPDRARGYTF.